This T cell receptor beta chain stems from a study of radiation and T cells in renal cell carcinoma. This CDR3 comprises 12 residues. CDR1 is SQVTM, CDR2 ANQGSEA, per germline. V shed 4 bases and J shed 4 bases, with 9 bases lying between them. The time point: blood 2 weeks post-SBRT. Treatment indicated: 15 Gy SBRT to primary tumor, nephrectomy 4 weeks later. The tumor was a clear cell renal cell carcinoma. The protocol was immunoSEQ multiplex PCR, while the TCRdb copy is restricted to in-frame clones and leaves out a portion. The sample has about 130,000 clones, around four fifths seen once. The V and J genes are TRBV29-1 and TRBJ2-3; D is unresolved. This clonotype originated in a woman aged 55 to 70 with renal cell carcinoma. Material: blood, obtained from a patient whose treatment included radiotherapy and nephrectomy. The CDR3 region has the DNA TGCAGCGTTGTTGCTAGACCAGATACGCAGTATTTT. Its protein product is CSVVARPDTQYF.